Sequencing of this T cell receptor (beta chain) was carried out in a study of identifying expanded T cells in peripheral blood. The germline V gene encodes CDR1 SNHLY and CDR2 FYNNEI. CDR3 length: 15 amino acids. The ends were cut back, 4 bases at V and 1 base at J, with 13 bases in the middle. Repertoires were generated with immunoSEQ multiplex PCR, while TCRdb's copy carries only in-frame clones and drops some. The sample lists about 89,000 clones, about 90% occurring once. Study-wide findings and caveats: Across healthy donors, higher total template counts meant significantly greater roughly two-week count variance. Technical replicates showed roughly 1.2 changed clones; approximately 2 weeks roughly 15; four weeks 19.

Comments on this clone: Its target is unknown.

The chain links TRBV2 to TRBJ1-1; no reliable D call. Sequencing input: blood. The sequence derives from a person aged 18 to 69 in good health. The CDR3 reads CASSGPGGQNTEAFF. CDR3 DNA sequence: TGTGCCAGCAGTGGCCCTGGCGGCCAGAACACTGAAGCTTTCTTT.